This is a list of T cell receptor beta chains from one sample in a study of OX40 agonist ivuxolimab in advanced cancers. Data came from immunoSEQ multiplex PCR; TCRdb stores just in-frame clones and leaves some out. The table includes 100,000 to 130,000 clones, 80% to 95% detected once. The sample in question was CD4+ or CD8+ T cells sorted from blood, obtained in a trial of the OX40 agonist ivuxolimab. The receptors here all came from an adult with an advanced solid tumor such as melanoma, head and neck, liver or kidney cancer. CDR3s include the opening cysteine and the closing phenylalanine or tryptophan. A D gene is named only where the DNA matches it firmly. Expanded clones get a size class; other rows say once, few or many, or leave the size out.

>TRBJ1-1|14|NA|TRBV28|NA
CASSPSTPGTEAFF
TGTGCCAGCAGCCCCTCGACCCCGGGCACTGAAGCTTTCTTT
>TRBJ1-1|12|NA|TRBV10-3|NA
CAISVGTTEAFF
TGTGCCATCAGTGTAGGGACAACTGAAGCTTTCTTT
>TRBJ1-6|14|TRBD1|TRBV28|NA
CANRGSAYNSPLHF
TGTGCCAACAGGGGTAGCGCCTATAATTCACCCCTCCACTTT
>TRBJ1-1|13|NA|TRBV5-1|NA
CASSLGQASEAFF
TGCGCCAGCAGTTTGGGGCAGGCGTCAGAAGCTTTCTTT
>TRBJ2-5|15|TRBD2|TRBV5-1|NA
CASSPQLAGEETQYF
TGCGCCAGCAGCCCGCAACTAGCGGGAGAGGAGACCCAGTACTTC
>TRBJ2-7|14|TRBD1|TRBV7-9|once
CASTLEGAHYEQYF
TGTGCCAGCACCCTCGAGGGGGCCCACTACGAGCAGTACTTC
>TRBJ2-3|18|TRBD1|TRBV7-8|NA
CASSLDDRGLRLWESQYF
TGTGCCAGCAGCTTAGACGACAGGGGGCTGAGGTTATGGGAGTCGCAGTATTTT
>TRBJ2-5|12|NA|TRBV11-2|NA
CASSLGSETQYF
TGTGCCAGCAGCTTAGGGTCGGAGACCCAGTACTTC
>TRBJ2-1|16|NA|TRBV11-2|NA
CASSLVRQPSYNEQFF
TGTGCCAGCAGCTTAGTAAGACAGCCCTCCTACAATGAGCAGTTCTTC
>TRBJ1-1|15|NA|TRBV6-5|once
CASSYRRLQNTEAFF
TGTGCCAGCAGTTACAGGCGGCTTCAGAACACTGAAGCTTTCTTT
>TRBJ1-1|14|TRBD1|TRBV6-4|once
CASRPTGMNTEAFF
TGTGCCAGCAGACCGACAGGGATGAACACTGAAGCTTTCTTT
>TRBJ2-2|14|NA|TRBV2|NA
CASSEVRQVMELFF
TGTGCCAGCAGTGAAGTGCGTCAGGTTATGGAGCTGTTTTTT
>TRBJ2-7|16|TRBD1|TRBV6-5|once
CASSYAGTGNTYEQYF
TGTGCCAGCAGTTACGCAGGGACAGGCAATACCTACGAGCAGTACTTC
>TRBJ1-5|13|NA|TRBV7-3|NA
CASSLTGDGPQHF
TGTGCCAGCAGCTTAACAGGGGATGGGCCCCAGCATTTT
>TRBJ2-3|14|NA|TRBV7-3|NA
CASSLIGGTDTQYF
TGTGCCAGCAGCTTAATCGGGGGCACAGATACGCAGTATTTT
>TRBJ2-5|11|NA|TRBV28|once
CASSPEETQYF
TGTGCCAGCAGTCCCGAAGAGACCCAGTACTTC
>TRBJ2-5|16|TRBD1|TRBV5-1|NA
CASSLAHPPGGETQYF
TGCGCCAGCAGCTTGGCCCACCCTCCAGGGGGAGAGACCCAGTACTTC
>TRBJ1-4|16|TRBD1|TRBV10-3|once
CAISTGQLTTNEKLFF
TGTGCCATCAGTACGGGACAGCTTACAACTAATGAAAAACTGTTTTTT
>TRBJ2-7|15|NA|TRBV29-1|NA
CSVEFQGRGSYEQYF
TGCAGCGTCGAATTCCAGGGACGGGGGTCCTACGAGCAGTACTTC
>TRBJ1-5|14|NA|TRBV30|NA
CAWRIQGSNQPQHF
TGTGCCTGGAGAATACAGGGTAGCAATCAGCCCCAGCATTTT
>TRBJ1-1|17|NA|TRBV19|NA
CASSIVWSTSMNTEAFF
TGTGCCAGTAGTATAGTTTGGTCGACCAGCATGAACACTGAAGCTTTCTTT
>TRBJ2-1|15|TRBD2|TRBV5-1|NA
CASSLLGLEYNEQFF
TGCGCCAGCTCCCTCCTTGGACTAGAGTACAATGAGCAGTTCTTC
>TRBJ2-3|15|NA|TRBV5-1|NA
CASSFLSSDTDTQYF
TGCGCCAGCAGCTTCCTCTCGAGCGACACAGATACGCAGTATTTT
>TRBJ2-3|18|NA|TRBV28|NA
CASSLPAVRLAPTDTQYF
TGTGCCAGCAGTTTACCCGCGGTTCGTCTAGCGCCAACAGATACGCAGTATTTT